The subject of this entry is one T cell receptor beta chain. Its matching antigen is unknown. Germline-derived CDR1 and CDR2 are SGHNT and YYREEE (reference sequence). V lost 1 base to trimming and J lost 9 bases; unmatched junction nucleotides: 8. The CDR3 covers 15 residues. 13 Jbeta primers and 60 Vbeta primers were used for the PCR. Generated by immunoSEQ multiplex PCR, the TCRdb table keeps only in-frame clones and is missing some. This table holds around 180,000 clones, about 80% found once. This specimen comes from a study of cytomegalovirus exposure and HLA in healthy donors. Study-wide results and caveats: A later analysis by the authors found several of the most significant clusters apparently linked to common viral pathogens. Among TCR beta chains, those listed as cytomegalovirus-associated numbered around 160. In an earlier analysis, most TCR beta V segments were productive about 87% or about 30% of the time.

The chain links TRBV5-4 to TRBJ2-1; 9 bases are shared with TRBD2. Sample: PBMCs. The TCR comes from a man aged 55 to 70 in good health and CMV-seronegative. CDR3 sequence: CASSLSPYSGGEQFF. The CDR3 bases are TGTGCCAGCAGCTTGTCACCCTATAGCGGGGGTGAGCAGTTCTTC.